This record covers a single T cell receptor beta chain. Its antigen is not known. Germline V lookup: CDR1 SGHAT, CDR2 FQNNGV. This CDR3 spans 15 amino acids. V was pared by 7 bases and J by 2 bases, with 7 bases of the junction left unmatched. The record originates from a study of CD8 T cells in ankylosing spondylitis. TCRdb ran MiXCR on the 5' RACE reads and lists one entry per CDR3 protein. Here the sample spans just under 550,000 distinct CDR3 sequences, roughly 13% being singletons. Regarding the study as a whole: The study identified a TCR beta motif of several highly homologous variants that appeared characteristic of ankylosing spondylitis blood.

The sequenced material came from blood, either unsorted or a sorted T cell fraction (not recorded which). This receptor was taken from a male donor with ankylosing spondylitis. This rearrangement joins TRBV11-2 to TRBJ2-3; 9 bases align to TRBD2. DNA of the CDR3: TGTGCCAGCACCCTAGCGGGGCACGACACAGATACGCAGTATTTT. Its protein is CASTLAGHDTDTQYF.